The 13 T cell receptor beta chains presented below share a single source sample, sequenced in a study of control samples from healthy donors and cancer patients. The repertoire was sequenced with immunoSEQ multiplex PCR; TCRdb's copy has only in-frame clones and lacks some. The repertoire holds about 22,000 clones, with about 80% as singletons. Sequencing was carried out using PBMCs. These receptors were collected from a man aged 55-75 years with head and neck cancer.

This chain links TRBV5-4 with TRBJ2-6; 7 positions match TRBD2. Trimming at V came to 10 bases and at J to 1 base, leaving 8 bases not matched to a gene. This CDR3 is 15 amino acids long. Germline loops: CDR1 SGHNT, CDR2 YYREEE (reference sequence). The chain's CDR3 is CALHSGGSGANVLTF. CDR3 coding DNA: TGTGCCCTCCACTCCGGGGGGTCTGGGGCCAACGTCCTGACTTTC.

J is TRBJ1-1 and V is TRBV10-3; no reliable D call. Trimming stripped 2 bases from V and 3 bases from J, with 10 bases between. Germline-derived CDR1 and CDR2 are ENHRY and SYGVKD. CDR3 length: 14 residues. CDR3 bases: TGTGCCATCAGTGAGACCGCCGGAGACACTGAAGCTTTCTTT. Residues: CAISETAGDTEAFF.

This chain connects TRBV11-2 to TRBJ1-3; 7 bases map to TRBD1. From germline, CDR1 is SGHAT and CDR2 FQNNGV. The CDR3 spans 16 residues. V shed 8 bases, J shed 3 bases, and the junction held 13 bases outside the gene matches. CDR3 coding DNA: TGTGCCAGCGGGGACCGACAGGGACCAGGTGGAAACACCATATATTTT. Encoded protein: CASGDRQGPGGNTIYF.

This sequence joins TRBV7-9 and TRBJ2-7, with a possible D match to TRBD1 (5 bases). The CDR3 is made up of 13 amino acids. The germline V gene has CDR1 SEHNR and CDR2 FQNEAQ (reference sequence). V gave up 3 bases and J gave up 2 bases, with 8 bases separating them. CDR3 region: CASSFDSTYEQYF. DNA for the CDR3: TGTGCCAGCAGCTTCGACAGTACCTACGAGCAGTACTTC.

The chain links TRBV6-2 or TRBV6-3 to TRBJ1-1, with TRBD1 matching over 7 bases. Trimming took 0 bases from V and 5 from J; bases not matched to a gene: 9. The germline gives CDR1 MNHEY, CDR2 SVGEGT. The CDR3 loop spans 16 amino acids. The CDR3 sequence is CASSYSFGTVQTEAFF. CDR3 nucleotide sequence: TGTGCCAGCAGTTACTCCTTCGGGACAGTCCAAACTGAAGCTTTCTTT.

CDR3 sequence: CASSLEGLAAPRDTQYF. CDR3 nucleotide sequence: TGTGCCAGCAGCTTGGAGGGACTAGCGGCTCCAAGGGATACGCAGTATTTT. J is TRBJ2-3 and V is TRBV5-4; 11 bases are a match to TRBD2. This CDR3 spans 17 amino acids. V was clipped by 0 bases and J by 6 bases; unmatched bases: 9. Per germline, CDR1 SGHNT and CDR2 YYREEE (reference sequence).

V gene TRBV6-1 combines with J gene TRBJ2-1; 13 nucleotides line up with TRBD2. Germline V gene lookup returns CDR1 MNHNS and CDR2 SASEGT. The CDR3 loop spans 16 amino acids. The trim removed 4 bases at V and 4 bases at J, leaving 4 bases unmatched. The CDR3 DNA is TGTGCCAGCAGTGCAGGGACTAGCGGGATGTACAATGAGCAGTTCTTC. Protein sequence: CASSAGTSGMYNEQFF.

This clone has a handful of counts. The chain combines TRBV15 with TRBJ2-7; D gene ambiguous. The CDR3 has 14 amino acids. From germline, CDR1 is LNHNV and CDR2 YYDKDF (reference sequence). V gave up 1 base and J gave up 0 bases, with 7 bases separating them. DNA for the CDR3: TGTGCCACCAGCAGAGGAGGACCCTCCTACGAGCAGTACTTC. Its protein is CATSRGGPSYEQYF.

This chain joins TRBV27 and TRBJ2-2, with unresolved D. The ends were cut back, 5 bases at V and 5 bases at J, with 18 bases in the middle. The CDR3 contains 16 residues. Per the germline V gene, CDR1 is MNHEY and CDR2 is SMNVEV (reference sequence). CDR3 amino acids: CASSPELALGTGELFF. Written as DNA, the CDR3 is TGTGCCAGCAGTCCAGAATTGGCGTTAGGGACCGGGGAGCTGTTTTTT.

This clone was seen only a few times. The chain is built from TRBV10-3 and TRBJ1-1, with 8 bases lining up with TRBD1. CDR3 length: 12 amino acids. V lost 5 bases, J lost 10 bases, and 6 bases stayed unmatched. CDR1 is ENHRY, CDR2 SYGVKD, per germline. The CDR3 DNA sequence: TGTGCCATCAGTCCAGGGGGCGAAGGAGCTTTCTTT. Translation: CAISPGGEGAFF.

This chain connects TRBV23-1 to TRBJ1-1; unclear D gene. TRBV23-1 is recorded as an ORF, its role being uncertain. The CDR3 runs to 16 residues. The V and J ends lost 3 bases and 1 base respectively, with 15 bases between them. The CDR3 here is CASSHRRGWENTEAFF. The CDR3 DNA reads TGCGCCAGCAGTCATCGGCGGGGTTGGGAGAACACTGAAGCTTTCTTT.

The table lists this clone with a few counts. The chain carries TRBV21-1 and TRBJ1-1. TRBV21-1 constitutes a pseudogene. CDR3 length equals 14 residues. The CDR3 DNA sequence: TGTGCCAGCAGCAAACCTACCAGGAGGACCGAAGCTTTCTTT. Amino acid sequence: CASSKPTRRTEAFF.

The chain has TRBV28 and TRBJ2-7; possibly TRBD2 for D (6 bases). CDR1 is MDHEN and CDR2 is SYDVKM in the germline V gene. CDR3 size: 20 residues. V was cut by 0 bases and J by 2 bases, with 26 bases left in between. CDR3 loop: CASSLWGGNPDQGTTYEQYF. The CDR3 DNA reads TGTGCCAGCAGTTTATGGGGAGGTAACCCAGATCAAGGAACGACCTACGAGCAGTACTTC. Full variable domain (outside the CDR3, taken from reference TRBV28 and TRBJ2-7): DVKVTQSSRYLVKRTGEKVFLECVQDMDHENMFWYRQDPGLGLRLIYFSYDVKMKEKGDIPEGYSVSREKKERFSLILESASTNQTSMYLCASSLWGGNPDQGTTYEQYFGPGTRLTVT.